The 22 T cell receptor beta chains in this list originate from one sample, sequenced in a study of graft-versus-host responses after intestinal transplantation. This table comes from immunoSEQ multiplex PCR, and its TCRdb copy is limited to in-frame clones, with some not included. Of 12,000 or so clones listed, 60% to 85% are singletons. Material: PBMCs, obtained 494 days after intestinal transplant. The receptors originated from a human patient who received an intestinal transplant, so some T cells may come from the graft donor.

The rearrangement uses TRBV7-9 and TRBJ1-1, with D possibly being TRBD1 (5 bases). Looked up from germline, CDR1 is SEHNR and CDR2 is FQNEAQ (reference sequence). This CDR3 comprises 17 residues. Trimming left V 1 base short and J 6 bases short, with 21 bases between. The DNA of the CDR3 is TGTGCCAGCAGCTTAGTATCAGAGCTCGGGTGGGGGGCTGAAGCTTTCTTT. Residues: CASSLVSELGWGAEAFF.

This rearrangement joins TRBV7-9 to TRBJ1-1; 7 nucleotides agree with TRBD1. The CDR3 consists of 16 residues. The V gene's germline CDR1 is SEHNR and CDR2 FQNEAQ (reference sequence). V dropped 3 bases and J dropped 0; count of bases not matched to a gene: 7. This CDR3 reads CASSLAGQRMNTEAFF. The CDR3, as DNA: TGTGCCAGCAGCTTGGCGGGACAGAGAATGAACACTGAAGCTTTCTTT.

The chain uses TRBV13 and TRBJ2-3, with D uncertain. CDR1 is PRHDT, CDR2 FYEKMQ, per germline (reference sequence). The V end lost 2 bases, the J end lost 1 base, and 7 bases lay between the germline ends. The CDR3 contains 14 residues. The CDR3 loop reads CASSLLSRTDTQYF. CDR3 in DNA: TGTGCCAGCAGCTTACTGAGCCGCACAGATACGCAGTATTTT.

This chain joins TRBV15 and TRBJ2-1; TRBD2 matches at 11 bases. V lost 1 base to trimming and J lost 6 bases; unmatched junction nucleotides: 20. Germline CDR1 is LNHNV and CDR2 is YYDKDF (reference sequence). The CDR3 has 21 residues. The CDR3 sequence: CATSRGYSGRAGTGLGNEQFF. The CDR3 region has the DNA TGTGCCACCAGCAGAGGGTATAGCGGGAGGGCCGGTACGGGTCTGGGCAATGAGCAGTTCTTC.

The CDR3 DNA sequence: TGCGCCAGCAGCCAAGATCGGGCGATAGCGGGAGGGGGAGACGAGCAGTACTTC. Translating it yields CASSQDRAIAGGGDEQYF. The rearrangement joins TRBV4-1 to TRBJ2-7; 11 bases align to TRBD2. The J segment lost 5 bases and the V segment lost 0 bases, leaving 12 bases of the junction unmatched. CDR1 and CDR2 (germline): MGHRA, YSYEKL. This CDR3 has 18 amino acids.

The chain links TRBV11-3 to TRBJ2-1, with D possibly called TRBD1 or TRBD2 (6 bases each). Germline CDR1 SGHNT, CDR2 YENEEA. Trimming stripped 0 bases from V and 4 bases from J, with 10 bases between. The CDR3 totals 15 residues. CDR3 nucleotides: TGTGCCAGCAGCTTAGAACAGGGAGGATACAATGAGCAGTTCTTC. Translation gives CASSLEQGGYNEQFF.

This sequence joins TRBV5-1 and TRBJ1-3, with TRBD1 identical over 7 bases. With V trimmed by 2 bases and J by 0 bases, 5 bases remained unmatched. CDR1 and CDR2 (germline): SGHRS, YFSETQ. This CDR3 has 16 residues. Written as DNA, the CDR3 is TGCGCCAGCAGCTTCGGACAGGAAAGCTCTGGAAACACCATATATTTT. Translation gives CASSFGQESSGNTIYF.

The chain links TRBV19 to TRBJ1-5, with D tentatively TRBD1 (6 bases). The CDR3 contains 18 residues. Trimming shortened V by 4 bases and J by 2 bases, and 21 bases separated the two germline ends. Germline lookup yields CDR1 LNHDA and CDR2 SQIVND (reference sequence). CDR3 DNA sequence: TGTGCCAGTAGTACAGATAGGATGGGGGCAGTTGGCAATCAGCCCCAGCATTTT. Translating gives CASSTDRMGAVGNQPQHF.

The DNA for the CDR3 is TGCGCCAGCAGCTGGGACAGGTACGAGCAGTACTTC. The encoded protein is CASSWDRYEQYF. J is TRBJ2-7 and V is TRBV5-1; 8 bases map to TRBD1. V was pared by 3 bases and J by 4 bases, with 0 bases of the junction left unmatched. The CDR3 has 12 residues. CDR1 and CDR2 from the germline V gene are SGHRS and YFSETQ.

The J gene is TRBJ2-3, the V gene TRBV5-1; a weak D match, TRBD2 (7 bases). V dropped 6 bases and J dropped 5 bases, with 16 bases sitting between them. CDR3 length: 14 residues. Germline loops: CDR1 SGHRS, CDR2 YFSETQ. CDR3 in DNA: TGCGCCAGCACCGACGGGGGGCCGATAGATACGCAGTATTTT. Amino acids: CASTDGGPIDTQYF.

Only a few counts were recorded for this clone. This CDR3 reads CASSLDVPYEQYF. The CDR3, as DNA: TGTGCCAGCAGCTTGGACGTCCCCTACGAGCAGTACTTC. The V gene is TRBV11-3, the J gene TRBJ2-7, with D unclear. V lost 3 bases and J lost 2, with 8 bases in between. Germline values: CDR1 SGHNT, CDR2 YENEEA. The CDR3 runs 13 residues.

The rearrangement links TRBV19 to TRBJ1-1; no clear D. Germline CDR1 and CDR2: LNHDA and SQIVND (reference sequence). The CDR3 covers 17 residues. Trimming pared 0 bases from V and 0 bases from J, leaving 14 bases between. Here the CDR3 DNA reads TGTGCCAGTAGTATAGATCTGGCCGGATTCATGAACACTGAAGCTTTCTTT. Translated: CASSIDLAGFMNTEAFF.

This CDR3 reads CASRIQGAGSPLHF. The CDR3 DNA reads TGTGCCAGCAGAATCCAGGGGGCCGGGTCACCCCTCCACTTT. The chain carries TRBV28 and TRBJ1-6, with 8 bases aligning to TRBD1. The CDR3 totals 14 residues. J was trimmed by 10 bases and V by 6 bases; bases with no gene match: 8. Germline V lookup: CDR1 MDHEN, CDR2 SYDVKM.

This chain connects TRBV9 to TRBJ2-3, with D unresolved. Per the germline V gene, CDR1 is SGDLS and CDR2 is YYNGEE. Trimming stripped 3 bases from V and 5 bases from J, with 7 bases between. The CDR3 is 12 amino acids. For the CDR3, the DNA is TGTGCCAGCAGCGGCACTAAAGATACGCAGTATTTT. Amino acid sequence: CASSGTKDTQYF.

CDR3 sequence reads: CASSDSESYEQYF. The CDR3 DNA reads TGTGCCAGCAGTGATTCGGAGTCCTACGAGCAGTACTTC. The rearrangement joins TRBV6-1 to TRBJ2-7; D gene ambiguous. Germline CDR1 reads MNHNS; CDR2 reads SASEGT. The CDR3 runs to 13 residues. The ends were cut back, 3 bases at V and 1 base at J, with 7 bases in the middle.

A few counts support this clone. The chain joins TRBV7-3 to TRBJ2-1; 10 nucleotides align to TRBD2. The CDR3 runs 17 residues. From germline, CDR1 is SGHTA and CDR2 FQGTGA. Losses at the gene ends were 4 bases for V and 3 bases for J; bases not matched to a gene: 9. DNA for the CDR3: TGTGCCAGCAGCTCCCAACCACTAGCGGGAATCTACAATGAGCAGTTCTTC. Its protein is CASSSQPLAGIYNEQFF.

In this sample, this clone turned up once. Here the CDR3 reads CASSENTIYF. DNA of the CDR3: TGTGCCAGCAGCGAAAACACCATATATTTT. V and J are TRBV6-5 and TRBJ1-3, with no clear D. Germline-derived CDR1 and CDR2 are MNHEY and SVGAGI. V lost 6 bases to trimming and J lost 6 bases, with 3 bases between them. This CDR3 is 10 amino acids long.

This clone was recorded a few times. The chain uses TRBV4-2 and TRBJ1-1; 7 nucleotides match TRBD1. Germline loops: CDR1 LGHNA, CDR2 YNFKEQ. The CDR3 spans 15 residues. Trimming cost V 1 base and J 8 bases; bases outside gene matches: 10. CDR3 amino acids: CASSQVLQGSSEAFF. CDR3 coding DNA: TGTGCCAGCAGCCAAGTTCTACAGGGGTCCTCCGAAGCTTTCTTT.

The CDR3 reads CASSFWNTGELFF. The DNA of the CDR3 is TGTGCCAGCAGCTTCTGGAACACCGGGGAGCTGTTTTTT. The chain is built from TRBV4-2 and TRBJ2-2; D uncertain. The germline CDR1 and CDR2 sequences are LGHNA and YNFKEQ. V gave up 5 bases and J gave up 1 base, with 5 bases separating them. The CDR3 is made up of 13 amino acids.

This clone was detected only a few times. In DNA, the CDR3 is TGTGCCAGCAGTTTATCGGGACTAGCGGATATGGGCCAGTTCTTC. It specifies CASSLSGLADMGQFF. This chain links TRBV28 with TRBJ2-1, with TRBD2 matching 11 bases. J was trimmed by 13 bases and V by 1 base; bases with no gene match: 9. CDR1 is MDHEN and CDR2 is SYDVKM in the germline V gene. This CDR3 region has 15 residues.

V usage is TRBV11-2 and J usage is TRBJ2-7; the D call may be TRBD1 or TRBD2 (5 bases each). Trimming left V 4 bases short and J 7 bases short, with 14 bases between. Germline V gene data show CDR1 as SGHAT and CDR2 as FQNNGV. This CDR3 is built from 13 residues. In DNA form, the CDR3 reads TGTGCCAGCAGCTCCAACGGGGCCGGGGAGCAGTACTTC. This encodes CASSSNGAGEQYF.

The J gene is TRBJ2-7, the V gene TRBV6-1; D gene unclear. This CDR3 region has 15 residues. From germline, CDR1 is MNHNS and CDR2 SASEGT. With 2 bases removed from V and 0 bases from J, the gap between germline ends came to 11 bases. CDR3 nucleotide sequence: TGTGCCAGCAGTGAAACGGCAGCCAGCTCCTACGAGCAGTACTTC. It specifies CASSETAASSYEQYF.